This T cell receptor beta chain comes out of a study of blood T cell repertoires in COVID-19. Study-wide context: Spain, Italy and the United States supplied samples that represented acute and convalescent COVID-19. T cells, B-cell-depleted T cells, or PBMCs provided the cDNA or gDNA that served as material.

Trimming took 4 bases from V and 6 from J; bases not matched to a gene: 9. The germline CDR1 and CDR2 sequences are MNHEY and SVGAGI. The CDR3 sequence is 15 residues long. In the original processing: By means of reference gene primer amplification, nucleated cell counts were estimated. The assay was immunoSEQ multiplex PCR, and TCRdb's table has in-frame clones only and misses some. Clonal size and the V and J genes are those of that table, whereas D and trimming came from the DNA. Here the sample spans about 240,000 clones, 85% to 90% being singletons. This TCR came from a woman in her 70s with active or convalescent COVID-19. V usage is TRBV6-5 and J usage is TRBJ1-5; 7 nucleotides match TRBD1. Sample: peripheral blood. CDR3 region: CASSSRQGWSQPQHF. The CDR3 DNA sequence: TGTGCCAGCAGTTCTCGACAGGGATGGAGTCAGCCCCAGCATTTT.